This note documents a single T cell receptor beta chain sequence. Profiled with immunoSEQ multiplex PCR; TCRdb holds only in-frame clones, not every one. The table lists some 92,000 clones, roughly half of them singletons. These data come from a study of shared clonotypes between healthy human individuals. The germline CDR1 and CDR2 sequences are SGHTA and FQGNSA. J gave up 5 bases and V 3 bases, and 2 bases lay outside the gene matches. CDR3 size: 13 residues. This TCR was sampled from a woman in her forties in good health. Some clones in this sample may be carry-over from other donors' samples. Sequencing used PBMCs. The chain carries TRBV7-2 and TRBJ2-7, with TRBD2 identical over 9 bases. CDR3 sequence reads: CASSFSGSHEQYF. CDR3 coding DNA: TGTGCCAGCAGCTTTAGCGGGAGTCACGAGCAGTACTTC.